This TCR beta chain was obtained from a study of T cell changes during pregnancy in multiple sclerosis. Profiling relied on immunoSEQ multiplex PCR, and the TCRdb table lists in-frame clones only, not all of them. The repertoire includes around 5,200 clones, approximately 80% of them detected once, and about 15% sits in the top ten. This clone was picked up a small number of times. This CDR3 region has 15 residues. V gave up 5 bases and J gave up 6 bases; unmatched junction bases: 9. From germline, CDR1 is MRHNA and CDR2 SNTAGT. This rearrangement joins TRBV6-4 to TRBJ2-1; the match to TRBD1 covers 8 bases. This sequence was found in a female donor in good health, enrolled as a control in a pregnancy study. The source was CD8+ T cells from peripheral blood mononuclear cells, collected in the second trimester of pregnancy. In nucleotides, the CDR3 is TGTGCCAGCAGTTCAGGACAGGGTGGTGGCAATGAGCAGTTCTTC. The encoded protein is CASSSGQGGGNEQFF.